This T cell receptor beta chain was identified in a study of blood T cells in healthy people across ages. CDR3 size: 17 residues. V was cut by 5 bases and J by 2 bases, with 20 bases left in between. CDR1 and CDR2 from the germline V gene are SGDLS and YYNGEE. This clonotype showed up just a few times. PCR was performed a second time for roughly 7 to 12 cycles using a sample-barcoded 5' primer and a J-beta primer mix. MiXCR, run by TCRdb on the 5' RACE reads, gives a single entry per CDR3 protein. The sample carries about 1.7 million distinct CDR3 sequences, 28% recorded once. Total RNA amounts of at least 5 micrograms were extracted per sample.

The rearrangement links TRBV9 to TRBJ2-1, with D perhaps being TRBD1 or TRBD2 (5 bases each). This sequence was found in a woman aged 30 to 39 in good health. Sequenced: blood. The CDR3, as DNA: TGTGCCAGCAGTGGACGTGAGGGGCAGAGGACCTACAATGAGCAGTTCTTC. Translated, it gives CASSGREGQRTYNEQFF.